This TCR beta chain is from a study of regulatory T cells in long-lasting Graves disease. This clonotype was detected a few times. V was pared by 5 bases and J by 0 bases, with 15 bases between. This CDR3 has 16 residues. The germline gives CDR1 KGHSY, CDR2 FQNENV. Through Arm-PCR of CDR3 regions and iRepertoire HTBI primers, TCR beta libraries were built. TCRdb re-derived calls from the multiplex PCR reads in MiXCR, one entry per CDR3 protein. The sample has around 250,000 distinct CDR3 sequences; about 19% are singletons. The time point is: newly diagnosed GD, antithyroid drugs for less than 3 months. PBMC RNA served as the TCR library source.

The rearrangement links TRBV16 to TRBJ2-3, with a weak D call TRBD2 (6 bases). This TCR was recovered from a female donor with Graves disease. Sequencing used peripheral blood mononuclear cells (PBMCs), obtained at new diagnosis, from a patient treated with antithyroid drugs. CDR3 nucleotide sequence: TGTGCCAGCAGCACGAGGGAGGCCACTAGCACAGATACGCAGTATTTT. Its protein product is CASSTREATSTDTQYF.